A selection of T cell receptor beta chains follows, all from one sample in a study of technical replicates of blood from a handful of donors. The repertoire was sequenced with immunoSEQ multiplex PCR; TCRdb's copy has only in-frame clones and lacks some. The sample has about 76,000 clones, roughly 90% seen once; the top ten hold 0.25%. Sequenced: T cells isolated from PBMCs. These receptors were collected from a human donor in good health. Both conserved end residues are part of each CDR3. The order of the fields is V gene, J gene, clone size, D gene, CDR3 length, CDR3 protein, CDR3 DNA. A D gene is named only where the DNA matches it firmly. Clone size is given for some rows only: seen once, a few or many times, or a class if the clone is expanded.

>TRBV27|TRBJ2-7|.|TRBD1|15
CASSLGTGGSYEQYF
TGTGCCAGCAGTTTAGGGACAGGGGGGTCCTACGAGCAGTACTTC
>TRBV6-4|TRBJ2-3|.|TRBD1|15
CASSDSDRATDTQYF
TGTGCCAGCAGTGACTCGGACAGGGCGACAGATACGCAGTATTTT
>TRBV19|TRBJ2-1|.|TRBD2|15
CASSIASGNYNEQFF
TGTGCCAGTAGTATAGCTAGCGGAAACTACAATGAGCAGTTCTTC
>TRBV28|TRBJ2-4|once|.|13
CASSFRRGNIQYF
TGTGCCAGCAGTTTTAGACGAGGAAACATTCAGTACTTC
>TRBV19|TRBJ2-3|.|.|15
CASSNGQGRVNTQYF
TGTGCCAGTAGTAATGGGCAGGGGAGAGTGAATACGCAGTATTTT
>TRBV19|TRBJ1-3|.|TRBD1|14
CASSTGTGGNTIYF
TGTGCCAGTAGCACCGGGACAGGCGGTAACACCATATATTTT
>TRBV6-5|TRBJ1-2|.|.|13
CASSLDSSYGYTF
TGTGCCAGCAGTTTGGACAGCTCCTATGGCTACACCTTC
>TRBV6-6|TRBJ2-1|once|TRBD1|15
CASSDGTGGHNEQFF
TGTGCCAGCAGTGATGGGACAGGGGGGCACAATGAGCAGTTCTTC
>TRBV6-5|TRBJ1-2|.|.|13
CASSMTGSNGYTF
TGTGCCAGCAGTATGACAGGCTCGAATGGCTACACCTTC
>TRBV5-1|TRBJ2-5|.|.|11
CASRTEETQYF
TGCGCCAGCAGGACAGAAGAGACCCAGTACTTC
>TRBV29-1|TRBJ2-1|.|TRBD2|14
CSVEGGTSPNEQFF
TGCAGCGTTGAAGGAGGGACTAGTCCCAATGAGCAGTTCTTC